This T cell receptor (beta chain) came from a study of CD8 T cells in Susac syndrome. At the level of the study: The Susac syndrome patients that were sequenced included 5 or 6 with active disease and under ten in remission.

V was trimmed by 0 bases and J by 4 bases, leaving 7 bases between them. The germline CDR1 and CDR2 sequences are SEHNR and FQNEAQ (reference sequence). This CDR3 has 13 residues. With random hexamers, reverse transcription was performed on about 0.45 to 1 ug of RNA. TCRdb re-called the immunoSEQ multiplex PCR reads with MiXCR, one entry per CDR3 protein. The sample has about 130,000 distinct CDR3 sequences, around 94% seen once. The patients with Susac syndrome satisfied recently defined diagnostic criteria for either definite or probable disease. The sample was CD8+ T cells from PBMCs. The clonotype was recovered from a human donor with Susac syndrome. The chain employs TRBV7-9 and TRBJ2-7; D gene ambiguous. CDR3 bases: TGTGCCAGCAGCTTAGCCATGGGTTACGAGCAGTACTTC. This codes for CASSLAMGYEQYF. The complete variable domain, with remaining parts taken from reference TRBV7-9 and TRBJ2-7, reads DTGVSQNPRHKITKRGQNVTFRCDPISEHNRLYWYRQTLGQGPEFLTYFQNEAQLEKSRLLSDRFSAERPKGSFSTLEIQRTEQGDSAMYLCASSLAMGYEQYFGPGTRLTVT.